This T cell receptor (beta chain) was found in a study of cytomegalovirus exposure and HLA in healthy donors. About the research overall: The 130 or so validation repertoires, a later analysis reported, used the same platform as the approximately 650 first-cohort repertoires. Whole-study findings and limits: Whilst most TCR sequences proved rare, a subset of public TCRs occurred across many donors. According to the study, roughly 160 TCR beta chains were cytomegalovirus-associated.

Concerning this clone itself: Its antigen is undetermined. One end of the junction does not line up with germline, which may come from a read error.

The CDR3 loop spans 13 amino acids. Germline CDR1 is SGHDT and CDR2 is YYEEEE. Profiled with immunoSEQ multiplex PCR; TCRdb holds only in-frame clones, not every one. The profile shows fewer than 95,000 clones, less than 95% of them singletons. Specimen: PBMCs. The V and J genes are TRBV5-6 and TRBJ2-1; D gene unclear. The clonotype was recovered from a woman aged 18-30 years in good health and CMV-seronegative. The CDR3 is CASRLDPDNEQFF. CDR3 coding DNA: TGTGCCAGCAGATTGGACCCAGACAATGAGCAGTTCTTC.